A selection of T cell receptor beta chains follows, all from one sample in a study of T cell responses to AZD1222 COVID-19 vaccine. The method was immunoSEQ multiplex PCR; TCRdb's version includes in-frame clones alone and lacks a portion of them. The sample has about 160,000 clones, about nine tenths seen once. The starting material was peripheral blood, obtained 28 days after the second AZD1222 dose. These receptors all come from an adult who received the AZD1222 COVID-19 vaccine. The CDR3 runs from the conserved cysteine through the conserved F or W. D genes are given only for firm matches. Part of the rows lack a size; the others show once, few, many or a class for expanded clones.

cdr3_aa: CASAPGTEYNEQFF
cdr3_nt: TGTGCTAGTGCCCCCGGGACAGAATACAATGAGCAGTTCTTC
d_call: TRBD1
clone_size: NA
v_call: TRBV12-5
j_call: TRBJ2-1

cdr3_aa: CASSEGTGNEKLFF
cdr3_nt: TGTGCCAGCAGTGAAGGGACGGGGAATGAAAAACTGTTTTTT
d_call: NA
clone_size: NA
v_call: TRBV2
j_call: TRBJ1-4

cdr3_aa: CASRGGIGGETQYF
cdr3_nt: TGCGCCAGCAGGGGGGGAATTGGAGGGGAGACCCAGTACTTC
d_call: NA
clone_size: NA
v_call: TRBV5-1
j_call: TRBJ2-5

cdr3_aa: CASSDGQVFYGYTF
cdr3_nt: TGTGCCAGCAGCGACGGACAGGTATTCTATGGCTACACCTTC
d_call: TRBD1
clone_size: NA
v_call: TRBV5-6
j_call: TRBJ1-2

cdr3_aa: CASIPQGHTEAFF
cdr3_nt: TGTGCCAGCATTCCACAGGGGCACACTGAAGCTTTCTTT
d_call: TRBD1
clone_size: NA
v_call: TRBV2
j_call: TRBJ1-1

cdr3_aa: CASSPRTGGFTDTQYF
cdr3_nt: TGTGCCAGCAGTCCCCGGACAGGGGGCTTCACAGATACGCAGTATTTT
d_call: TRBD1
clone_size: NA
v_call: TRBV27
j_call: TRBJ2-3

cdr3_aa: CASSLGQGFTGELFF
cdr3_nt: TGTGCCAGCAGTTTAGGGCAGGGATTCACCGGGGAGCTGTTTTTT
d_call: NA
clone_size: once
v_call: TRBV27
j_call: TRBJ2-2

cdr3_aa: CAISTGTSGSLGSNEQFF
cdr3_nt: TGTGCCATCAGTACCGGGACTAGCGGGAGCCTAGGGTCAAATGAGCAGTTCTTC
d_call: TRBD2
clone_size: NA
v_call: TRBV10-3
j_call: TRBJ2-1

cdr3_aa: CASSEPGKRGNTIYF
cdr3_nt: TGTGCCAGCAGTGAACCAGGGAAGAGAGGAAACACCATATATTTT
d_call: NA
clone_size: NA
v_call: TRBV25-1
j_call: TRBJ1-3

cdr3_aa: CASSLAGNYYEQYF
cdr3_nt: TGTGCCAGCAGCTTGGCCGGGAATTACTACGAGCAGTACTTC
d_call: NA
clone_size: NA
v_call: TRBV5-6
j_call: TRBJ2-7

cdr3_aa: CASSFYGGQETQYF
cdr3_nt: TGTGCCAGCAGTTTTTATGGGGGGCAAGAGACCCAGTACTTC
d_call: NA
clone_size: NA
v_call: TRBV27
j_call: TRBJ2-5

cdr3_aa: CASSLPGQVTGELFF
cdr3_nt: TGTGCCAGCAGCTTACCGGGACAGGTCACCGGGGAGCTGTTTTTT
d_call: TRBD1
clone_size: NA
v_call: TRBV5-6
j_call: TRBJ2-2

cdr3_aa: CASPPSTDTQYF
cdr3_nt: TGCGCCAGTCCCCCCTCCACAGATACGCAGTATTTT
d_call: NA
clone_size: NA
v_call: TRBV5-1
j_call: TRBJ2-3

cdr3_aa: CASSPDREYGYTF
cdr3_nt: TGTGCCAGCAGTCCGGACAGGGAATATGGCTACACCTTC
d_call: TRBD1
clone_size: once
v_call: TRBV27
j_call: TRBJ1-2

cdr3_aa: CASSSDTSPLHF
cdr3_nt: TGTGCCAGCAGCTCGGACACTTCACCCCTCCACTTT
d_call: NA
clone_size: NA
v_call: TRBV7-9
j_call: TRBJ1-6

cdr3_aa: CASSLAGTGGGTGELFF
cdr3_nt: TGCGCCAGCAGCTTGGCCGGGACAGGGGGAGGAACCGGGGAGCTGTTTTTT
d_call: TRBD1
clone_size: NA
v_call: TRBV5-1
j_call: TRBJ2-2

cdr3_aa: CSVEGDRTFYGYTF
cdr3_nt: TGCAGCGTTGAAGGGGACAGGACGTTCTATGGCTACACCTTC
d_call: TRBD1
clone_size: NA
v_call: TRBV29-1
j_call: TRBJ1-2

cdr3_aa: CASSLGTSGRASNEQFF
cdr3_nt: TGTGCCAGCTCCCTTGGGACTAGCGGGAGGGCCAGTAATGAGCAGTTCTTC
d_call: TRBD2
clone_size: NA
v_call: TRBV18
j_call: TRBJ2-1

cdr3_aa: CATSDYGAGRETQYF
cdr3_nt: TGTGCCACCAGTGATTATGGGGCAGGGAGAGAGACCCAGTACTTC
d_call: NA
clone_size: NA
v_call: TRBV24-1
j_call: TRBJ2-5

cdr3_aa: CASSYGTGLIQYF
cdr3_nt: TGTGCCAGCAGTTACGGGACAGGGCTCATTCAGTACTTC
d_call: TRBD1
clone_size: NA
v_call: TRBV2
j_call: TRBJ2-4

cdr3_aa: CASSPPTESYGYTF
cdr3_nt: TGTGCCAGCTCACCACCGACAGAGAGCTATGGCTACACCTTC
d_call: NA
clone_size: NA
v_call: TRBV18
j_call: TRBJ1-2

cdr3_aa: CASSSPIQRGLSSGNTIYF
cdr3_nt: TGTGCCAGCAGCTCGCCCATACAGCGGGGTCTAAGCTCTGGAAACACCATATATTTT
d_call: NA
clone_size: once
v_call: TRBV7-9
j_call: TRBJ1-3

cdr3_aa: CASTLGGGEKLFF
cdr3_nt: TGTGCCAGCACCCTCGGGGGAGGTGAAAAACTGTTTTTT
d_call: NA
clone_size: once
v_call: TRBV28
j_call: TRBJ1-4

cdr3_aa: CSAAQGRETQYF
cdr3_nt: TGCAGCGCCGCACAGGGGAGGGAGACCCAGTACTTC
d_call: NA
clone_size: NA
v_call: TRBV29-1
j_call: TRBJ2-5

cdr3_aa: CASSLSGSSGNTIYF
cdr3_nt: TGTGCCAGCAGTTTATCAGGGAGCTCTGGAAACACCATATATTTT
d_call: NA
clone_size: NA
v_call: TRBV27
j_call: TRBJ1-3